These T cell receptor beta chains were read from a single sample in a study of blood T cell repertoires in COVID-19. Using immunoSEQ multiplex PCR, the repertoire was profiled, and TCRdb retains in-frame clones only, with some absent. Of approximately 200,000 clones detected, about 93% appear once; the ten largest clones hold 0.76%. Sample: peripheral blood. These receptors originate from a man aged 25 to 40 with COVID-19, enrolled during active disease. CDR3s include the opening cysteine and the closing phenylalanine or tryptophan. Fields, in order: V gene, clone size, J gene, D gene, CDR3 protein, CDR3 DNA. A D gene is named only where the DNA matches it firmly. The listing skips clone size in some rows; elsewhere it reads once, few, many or a size class.

V: TRBV30
size: .
J: TRBJ2-7
D: .
CDR3: CAWTTGTLITYEQYF
DNA: TGTGCCTGGACCACCGGGACTTTAATCACCTACGAGCAGTACTTC

V: TRBV27
size: .
J: TRBJ1-2
D: TRBD1
CDR3: CASSPRQGVYYGYTF
DNA: TGTGCCAGCAGTCCTCGACAGGGGGTCTACTATGGCTACACCTTC

V: TRBV19
size: .
J: TRBJ1-1
D: .
CDR3: CASTPGAPVDTEAFF
DNA: TGTGCCAGCACACCGGGAGCCCCGGTGGACACTGAAGCTTTCTTT

V: TRBV19
size: .
J: TRBJ1-2
D: .
CDR3: CASSISDRNYGYTF
DNA: TGTGCCAGTAGTATATCCGACAGGAACTATGGCTACACCTTC

V: TRBV7-3
size: .
J: TRBJ1-1
D: .
CDR3: CASSLNPGSRAEAFF
DNA: TGTGCCAGCAGCTTAAACCCCGGTTCAAGAGCTGAAGCTTTCTTT

V: TRBV7-9
size: .
J: TRBJ1-4
D: TRBD1
CDR3: CASSSGTGVGKEEKLFF
DNA: TGTGCCAGCAGCTCCGGGACAGGGGTAGGGAAGGAAGAAAAACTGTTTTTT

V: TRBV4-1
size: .
J: TRBJ2-2
D: .
CDR3: CASSQGQAANTGELFF
DNA: TGCGCCAGCAGCCAAGGACAGGCCGCGAACACCGGGGAGCTGTTTTTT

V: TRBV4-1
size: .
J: TRBJ1-5
D: TRBD1
CDR3: CASSQGGQQGLRYSNQPQHF
DNA: TGCGCCAGCAGCCAAGGAGGGCAACAGGGGCTCCGATATAGCAATCAGCCCCAGCATTTT

V: TRBV12-3/TRBV12-4
size: once
J: TRBJ2-7
D: TRBD1
CDR3: CASSSGGGEQYF
DNA: TGTGCCAGCAGCTCAGGGGGCGGCGAGCAGTACTTC

V: TRBV2
size: .
J: TRBJ2-7
D: TRBD2
CDR3: CASSEGLAGASFEQYF
DNA: TGTGCCAGCAGTGAAGGGCTAGCGGGGGCCTCTTTCGAGCAGTACTTC

V: TRBV9
size: .
J: TRBJ2-3
D: .
CDR3: CASSTQGPPYFTDTQYF
DNA: TGTGCCAGCAGCACCCAGGGGCCACCCTACTTCACAGATACGCAGTATTTT

V: TRBV29-1
size: .
J: TRBJ2-7
D: TRBD1
CDR3: CSVERTGGHHEQYF
DNA: TGCAGCGTTGAAAGGACAGGGGGCCACCACGAGCAGTACTTC

V: TRBV9
size: .
J: TRBJ2-1
D: TRBD2
CDR3: CASSVVERGYNEQFF
DNA: TGTGCCAGCAGCGTAGTTGAGCGGGGCTACAATGAGCAGTTCTTC

V: TRBV30
size: once
J: TRBJ2-7
D: .
CDR3: CACNYQGSSYEQYF
DNA: TGTGCCTGCAACTATCAGGGGAGCTCCTACGAGCAGTACTTC

V: TRBV6-5
size: .
J: TRBJ1-3
D: .
CDR3: CASRPPGVSGNTIYF
DNA: TGTGCCAGCAGACCCCCCGGGGTCTCTGGAAACACCATATATTTT

V: TRBV5-1
size: .
J: TRBJ1-2
D: TRBD1
CDR3: CASSHTDRDRGGYTF
DNA: TGCGCCAGCAGCCATACGGACAGGGATCGCGGGGGCTACACCTTC

V: TRBV19
size: .
J: TRBJ1-2
D: .
CDR3: CASSIDRTYGYTF
DNA: TGTGCCAGTAGTATAGACAGAACATATGGCTACACCTTC

V: TRBV12-3/TRBV12-4
size: .
J: TRBJ1-1
D: .
CDR3: CASSLGGGTEAFF
DNA: TGTGCCAGCAGTTTAGGGGGAGGCACTGAAGCTTTCTTT

V: TRBV7-9
size: .
J: TRBJ2-3
D: .
CDR3: CASSLGLANTDTQYF
DNA: TGTGCCAGCAGCTTAGGGCTAGCGAACACAGATACGCAGTATTTT

V: TRBV2
size: .
J: TRBJ1-5
D: .
CDR3: CASSDGPTYSNQPQHF
DNA: TGTGCCAGCAGTGATGGTCCTACTTATAGCAATCAGCCCCAGCATTTT

V: TRBV11-2
size: .
J: TRBJ2-1
D: .
CDR3: CASSLAGRRTNNEQFF
DNA: TGTGCCAGCAGCTTGGCGGGGCGAAGGACGAACAATGAGCAGTTCTTC

V: TRBV5-4
size: .
J: TRBJ2-7
D: .
CDR3: CASSLLGLREQYF
DNA: TGTGCCAGCAGCTTGTTGGGACTGCGAGAGCAGTACTTC